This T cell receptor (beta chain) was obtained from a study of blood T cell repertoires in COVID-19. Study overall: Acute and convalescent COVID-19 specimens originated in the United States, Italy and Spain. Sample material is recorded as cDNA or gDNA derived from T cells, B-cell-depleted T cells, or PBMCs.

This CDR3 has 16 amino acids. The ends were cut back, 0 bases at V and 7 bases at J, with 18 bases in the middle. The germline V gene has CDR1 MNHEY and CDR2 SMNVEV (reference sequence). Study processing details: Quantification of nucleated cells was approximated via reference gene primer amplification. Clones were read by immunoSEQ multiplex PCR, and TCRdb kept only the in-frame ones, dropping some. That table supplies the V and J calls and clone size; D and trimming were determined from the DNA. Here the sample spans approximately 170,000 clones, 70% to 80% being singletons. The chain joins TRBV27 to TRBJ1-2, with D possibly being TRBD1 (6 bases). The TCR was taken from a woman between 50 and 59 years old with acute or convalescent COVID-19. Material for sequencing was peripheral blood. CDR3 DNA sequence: TGTGCCAGCAGTTTATCGTTTGGGGGCAGGGCGGGTGGCTACACCTTC. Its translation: CASSLSFGGRAGGYTF.